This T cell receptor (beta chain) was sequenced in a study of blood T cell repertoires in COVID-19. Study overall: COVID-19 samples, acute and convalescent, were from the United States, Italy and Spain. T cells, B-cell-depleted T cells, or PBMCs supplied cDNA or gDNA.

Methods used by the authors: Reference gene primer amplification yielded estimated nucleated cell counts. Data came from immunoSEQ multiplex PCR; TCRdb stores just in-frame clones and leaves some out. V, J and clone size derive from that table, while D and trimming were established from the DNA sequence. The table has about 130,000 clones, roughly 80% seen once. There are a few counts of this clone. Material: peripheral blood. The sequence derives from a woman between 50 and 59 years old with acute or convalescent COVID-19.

CDR3 in DNA: TGCGCCAGCAGCTTGGGAAACAGTGACAATGAGCAGTTCTTC. Translating it yields CASSLGNSDNEQFF. V is TRBV5-1 and J is TRBJ2-1; D not certain. Germline V gene lookup returns CDR1 SGHRS and CDR2 YFSETQ. The V end lost 0 bases, the J end lost 5 bases, and 9 bases lay between the germline ends. The CDR3 length is 14 residues.